The clone carrying this TCR beta chain turned up a few times. The antigen is not known. Deletions cut 1 base from V and 0 bases from J, with 12 bases between. This CDR3 spans 15 amino acids. Germline-derived CDR1 and CDR2 are GTSNPN and SVGIG (reference sequence). The data belong to a study of vaccination and CD4 T cells after COVID-19. Whole-study results and caveats: It was found that, in convalescent patients, 304 of 307 vaccine-specific clones were spike mono-reactive.

The sample's treatment: roughly 11-day PBMC culture with coronavirus spike peptide pools or control peptides (ViraFEST assay). Sequencing of DNA taken from cultured CD4+ T cells relied on the Oncomine TCR Beta short-read assay. Via MiXCR, TCRdb re-called the PCR reads, giving one row per CDR3 protein. The table shows around 6,300 distinct CDR3 sequences, with roughly 18% occurring only once. The V call is TRBV30, the J call TRBJ1-1, with D maybe TRBD1 (5 bases). The TCR comes from a human donor who had recovered from COVID-19. Sequenced: CD4+ T cells from blood, cultured in vitro. DNA for the CDR3: TGTGCCTGGAGTGCCTTCCGAGGGGTGAACACTGAAGCTTTCTTT. It codes for CAWSAFRGVNTEAFF.